This T cell receptor beta chain was obtained from a study of T cell responses to AZD1222 COVID-19 vaccine. Study-level information: Combined were second doses at about 4 or about 12 weeks. Whole-study results and caveats: Mapped onto spike, vaccine-associated CD4 TCRs spanned it and were dominant at 160-218 and 743-854. At baseline, seropositivity was found in only six AZD1222 recipients. Clonal diversity may have been underestimated in mostly white British donors.

In the case of this clone: Its antigen is unidentified.

V was trimmed by 3 bases and J by 0 bases, leaving 15 bases between them. The CDR3 contains 16 residues. Per the germline V gene, CDR1 is DFQATT and CDR2 is SNEGSKA (reference sequence). Here immunoSEQ multiplex PCR was the method, and the copy in TCRdb shows in-frame clones only, minus some. The table has approximately 110,000 clones, 87% seen once. Sequenced material: peripheral blood, taken on day 0 of AZD1222 vaccination. The clonotype was recovered from an adult in good health. V is TRBV20-1 and J is TRBJ1-5, with a weak D call TRBD1 (6 bases). The CDR3, as DNA: TGCAGTGCTAGTGAGGGGGGCGGTTATAGCAATCAGCCCCAGCATTTT. Protein sequence: CSASEGGGYSNQPQHF.